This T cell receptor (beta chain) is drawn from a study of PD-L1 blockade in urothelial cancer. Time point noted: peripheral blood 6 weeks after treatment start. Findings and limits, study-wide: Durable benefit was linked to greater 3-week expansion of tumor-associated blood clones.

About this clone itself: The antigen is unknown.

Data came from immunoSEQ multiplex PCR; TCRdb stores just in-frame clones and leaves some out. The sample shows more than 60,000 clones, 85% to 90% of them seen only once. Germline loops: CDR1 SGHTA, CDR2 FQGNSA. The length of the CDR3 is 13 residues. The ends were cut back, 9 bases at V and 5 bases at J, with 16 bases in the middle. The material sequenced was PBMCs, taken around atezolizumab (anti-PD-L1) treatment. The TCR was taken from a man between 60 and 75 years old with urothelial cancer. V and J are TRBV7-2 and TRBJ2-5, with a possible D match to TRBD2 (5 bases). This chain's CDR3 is CASSNGVGETQYF. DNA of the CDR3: TGTGCCAGTTCAAACGGGGTGGGGGAGACCCAGTACTTC.